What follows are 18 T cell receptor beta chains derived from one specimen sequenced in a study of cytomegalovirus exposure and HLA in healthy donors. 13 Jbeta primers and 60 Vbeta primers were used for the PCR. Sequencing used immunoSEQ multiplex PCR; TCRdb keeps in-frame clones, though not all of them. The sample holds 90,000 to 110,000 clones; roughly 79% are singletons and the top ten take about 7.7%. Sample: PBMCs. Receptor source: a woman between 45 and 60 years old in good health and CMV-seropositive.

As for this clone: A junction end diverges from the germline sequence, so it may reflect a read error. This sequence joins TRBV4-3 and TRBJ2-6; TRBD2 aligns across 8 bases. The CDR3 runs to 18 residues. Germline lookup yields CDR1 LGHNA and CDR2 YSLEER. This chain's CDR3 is CASSPVGSGIGGANGLTF. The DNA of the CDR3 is TGCGCCAGCAGCCCGGTGGGTAGCGGGATCGGTGGGGCCAACGGCCTGACTTTC.

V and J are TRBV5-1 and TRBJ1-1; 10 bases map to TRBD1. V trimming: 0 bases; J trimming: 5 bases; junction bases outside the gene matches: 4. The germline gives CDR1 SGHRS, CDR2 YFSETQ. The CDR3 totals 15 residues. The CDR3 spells CASSLVDRGGTEAFF. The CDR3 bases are TGCGCCAGCAGCTTGGTGGACAGGGGGGGAACTGAAGCTTTCTTT.

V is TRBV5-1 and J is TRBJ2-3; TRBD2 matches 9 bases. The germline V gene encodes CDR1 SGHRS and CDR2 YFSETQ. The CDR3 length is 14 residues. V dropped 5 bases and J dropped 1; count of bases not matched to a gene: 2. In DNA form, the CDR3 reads TGCGCCAGCAGAAGACTAGCGGGCACAGATACGCAGTATTTT. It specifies CASRRLAGTDTQYF.

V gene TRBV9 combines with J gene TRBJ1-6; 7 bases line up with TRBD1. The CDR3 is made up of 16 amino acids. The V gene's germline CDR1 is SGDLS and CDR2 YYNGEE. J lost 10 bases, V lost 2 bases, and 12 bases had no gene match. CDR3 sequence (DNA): TGTGCCAGCAGCGTCTCGGACAGGAACTTGGGATCACCCCTCCACTTT. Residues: CASSVSDRNLGSPLHF.

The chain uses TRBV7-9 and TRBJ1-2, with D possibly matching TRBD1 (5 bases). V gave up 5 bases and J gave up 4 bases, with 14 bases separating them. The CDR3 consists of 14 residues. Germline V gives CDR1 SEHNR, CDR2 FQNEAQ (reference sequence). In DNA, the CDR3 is TGTGCCAGCAGCCGAGAAGGAGGGACCTATGGCTACACCTTC. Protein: CASSREGGTYGYTF.

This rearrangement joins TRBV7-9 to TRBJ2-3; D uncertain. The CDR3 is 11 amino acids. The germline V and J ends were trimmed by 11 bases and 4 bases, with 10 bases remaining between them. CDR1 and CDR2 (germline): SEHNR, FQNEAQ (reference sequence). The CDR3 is CAVSFSDTQYF. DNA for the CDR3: TGTGCCGTCTCCTTTTCAGATACGCAGTATTTT.

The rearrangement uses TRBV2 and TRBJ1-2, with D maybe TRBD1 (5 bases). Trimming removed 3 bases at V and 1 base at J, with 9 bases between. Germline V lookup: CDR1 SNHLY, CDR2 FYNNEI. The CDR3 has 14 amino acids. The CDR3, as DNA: TGTGCCAGCAGTGATGACGGACATAACTATGGCTACACCTTC. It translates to CASSDDGHNYGYTF.

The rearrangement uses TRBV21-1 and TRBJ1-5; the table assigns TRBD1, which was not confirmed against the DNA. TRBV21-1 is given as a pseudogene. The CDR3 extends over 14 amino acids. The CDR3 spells CASGRTGTCQPQHF. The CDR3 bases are TGTGCCAGCGGAAGGACAGGGACATGTCAGCCCCAGCATTTT.

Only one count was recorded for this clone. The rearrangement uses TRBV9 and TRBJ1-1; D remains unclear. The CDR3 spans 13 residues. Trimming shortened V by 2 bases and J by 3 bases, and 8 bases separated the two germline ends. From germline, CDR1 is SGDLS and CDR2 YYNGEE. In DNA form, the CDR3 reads TGTGCCAGCAGCGTTACAGTAGACACTGAAGCTTTCTTT. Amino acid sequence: CASSVTVDTEAFF. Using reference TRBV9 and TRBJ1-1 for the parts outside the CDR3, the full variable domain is DSGVTQTPKHLITATGQRVTLRCSPRSGDLSVYWYQQSLDQGLQFLIQYYNGEERAKGNILERFSAQQFPDLHSELNLSSLELGDSALYFCASSVTVDTEAFFGQGTRLTVV.

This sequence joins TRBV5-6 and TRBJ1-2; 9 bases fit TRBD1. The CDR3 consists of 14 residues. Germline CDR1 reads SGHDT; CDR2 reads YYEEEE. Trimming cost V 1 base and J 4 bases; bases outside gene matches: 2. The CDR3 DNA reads TGTGCCAGCAGCTTGTGGGACAGGGCCTATGGCTACACCTTC. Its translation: CASSLWDRAYGYTF. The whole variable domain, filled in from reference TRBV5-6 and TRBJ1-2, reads DAGVTQSPTHLIKTRGQQVTLRCSPKSGHDTVSWYQQALGQGPQFIFQYYEEEERQRGNFPDRFSGHQFPNYSSELNVNALLLGDSALYLCASSLWDRAYGYTFGSGTRLTVV.

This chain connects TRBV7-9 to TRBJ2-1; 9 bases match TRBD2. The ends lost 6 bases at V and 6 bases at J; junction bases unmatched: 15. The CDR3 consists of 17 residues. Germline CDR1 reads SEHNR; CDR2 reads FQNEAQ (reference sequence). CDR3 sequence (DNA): TGTGCCAGCAGTCGCCGGACTAGCGACCCTCTGGGCAATGAGCAGTTCTTC. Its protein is CASSRRTSDPLGNEQFF.

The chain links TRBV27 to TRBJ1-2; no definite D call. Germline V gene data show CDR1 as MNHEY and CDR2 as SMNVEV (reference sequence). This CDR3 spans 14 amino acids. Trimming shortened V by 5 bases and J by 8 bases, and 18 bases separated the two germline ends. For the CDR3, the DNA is TGTGCCAGCAGTCGCGTCGCCGAACGGCGGGGCTACACCTTC. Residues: CASSRVAERRGYTF.

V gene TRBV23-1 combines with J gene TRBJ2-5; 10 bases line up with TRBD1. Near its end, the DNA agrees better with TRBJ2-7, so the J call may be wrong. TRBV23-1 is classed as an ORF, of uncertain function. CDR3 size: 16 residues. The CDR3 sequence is CASSQVGDRGTYEQYF. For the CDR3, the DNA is TGCGCCAGCAGTCAAGTAGGGGACAGGGGTACCTACGAGCAGTACTTC.

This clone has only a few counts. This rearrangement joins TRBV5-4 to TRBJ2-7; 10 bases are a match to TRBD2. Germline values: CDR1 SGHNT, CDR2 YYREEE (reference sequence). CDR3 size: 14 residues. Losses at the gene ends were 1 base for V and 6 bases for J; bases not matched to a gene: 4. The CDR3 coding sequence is TGTGCCAGCAGCTTGAAGGCTAGCGGGAGCGAGCAGTACTTC. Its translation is CASSLKASGSEQYF.

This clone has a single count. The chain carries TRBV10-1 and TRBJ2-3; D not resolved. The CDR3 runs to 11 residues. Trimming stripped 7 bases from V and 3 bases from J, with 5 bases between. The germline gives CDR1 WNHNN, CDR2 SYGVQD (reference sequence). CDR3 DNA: TGCGCCAGCAAGAGAACAGATACGCAGTATTTT. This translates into CASKRTDTQYF.

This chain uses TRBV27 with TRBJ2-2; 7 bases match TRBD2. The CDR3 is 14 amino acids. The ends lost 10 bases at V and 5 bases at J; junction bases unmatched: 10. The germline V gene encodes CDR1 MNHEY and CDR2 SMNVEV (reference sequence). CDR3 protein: CATLPLAWTGELFF. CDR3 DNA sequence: TGTGCCACCCTACCACTAGCGTGGACCGGGGAGCTGTTTTTT.

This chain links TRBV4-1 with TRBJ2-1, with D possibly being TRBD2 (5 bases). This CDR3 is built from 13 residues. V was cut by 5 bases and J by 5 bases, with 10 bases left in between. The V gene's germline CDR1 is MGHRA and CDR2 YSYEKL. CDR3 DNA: TGCGCCAGCAGCGCCTCCGGGGACAATGAGCAGTTCTTC. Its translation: CASSASGDNEQFF.

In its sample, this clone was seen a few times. The CDR3 loop is CASSLRQASYNEQFF. CDR3 coding DNA: TGTGCCAGCAGTTTACGACAGGCCTCCTACAATGAGCAGTTCTTC. The rearrangement joins TRBV27 to TRBJ2-1; tentative D call: TRBD1 (6 bases). The V and J ends lost 2 bases and 0 bases respectively, with 8 bases between them. Germline CDR1 and CDR2: MNHEY and SMNVEV (reference sequence). The CDR3 loop spans 15 amino acids.